One TCR beta chain is described in this entry. Per the authors' pipeline: Quantification of nucleated cells was approximated via reference gene primer amplification. Libraries were prepared by immunoSEQ multiplex PCR; TCRdb keeps only in-frame clonotypes and omits some of them. V and J calls and clone size are those listed in that table; D and trimming were worked out from the DNA. Altogether 85,000 to 130,000 clones are present, roughly 80% being singletons, with the ten largest covering approximately 3.3%. This entry comes from a study of blood T cell repertoires in COVID-19. Study at large: Italy, Spain and the United States were the sources of the convalescent and acute COVID-19 samples. The cDNA or gDNA used as material had been derived from T cells, B-cell-depleted T cells, or PBMCs.

CDR1 and CDR2 (germline): MNHEY, SVGAGI. V was clipped by 2 bases and J by 7 bases; unmatched bases: 5. This CDR3 is built from 15 residues. The J gene is TRBJ1-6, the V gene TRBV6-5, with TRBD1 identical over 7 bases. The sequence derives from a woman older than 75 with active or convalescent COVID-19. The specimen was peripheral blood. CDR3 in DNA: TGTGCCAGCAGTTACCAGGGGGAGGTGAATTCACCCCTCCACTTT. Residues: CASSYQGEVNSPLHF.